This T cell receptor beta chain was sequenced in a study of T cell repertoires in cytomegalovirus infection. Regarding the study as a whole: Within the response measured ex vivo, HLA-C-restricted CMV-specific TCR beta clonotypes were dominant. Identification of carriers of CMV plus the relevant HLA was achieved through cumulative public TCR beta family frequency.

Using its own MiXCR run on the reads, TCRdb lists one record per CDR3 protein. Of about 140,000 distinct CDR3 sequences in the sample, about 6.5% are singletons; the top ten hold under 20%. Looked up from germline, CDR1 is SGHTA and CDR2 is FQGNSA. This CDR3 region has 15 residues. Trimming pared 5 bases from V and 7 bases from J, leaving 15 bases between. At least ten counts were recorded for this clonotype. Its antigen is currently unknown. The V gene is TRBV7-2, the J gene TRBJ1-6; D perhaps matches TRBD1 (5 bases). The receptor was derived from a human donor in good health (CMV status not recorded). Some clones in this sample may be carry-over from other donors' samples. The specimen was PBMCs. This CDR3 is CASSPPGTRNSPLHF. CDR3 coding DNA: TGTGCCAGCAGCCCCCCCGGGACCCGAAATTCACCCCTCCACTTT.